These T cell receptor beta chains were read from a single sample in a study of T cell changes during pregnancy in multiple sclerosis. Sequencing was performed with immunoSEQ multiplex PCR; in TCRdb, only in-frame clones are kept and a portion is missing. The table has tens of thousands of clones, just over 90% seen once; the top ten hold 3% to 4.5%. Sequenced material: CD8+ T cells from peripheral blood mononuclear cells, taken in the second trimester of pregnancy. These receptor sequences come from a female donor with multiple sclerosis, enrolled in a pregnancy study. CDR3s include the opening cysteine and the closing phenylalanine or tryptophan. The order of the fields is clone size, D gene, J gene, V gene, CDR3 DNA, CDR3 protein. A D gene is named only where the DNA matches it firmly. Size tells how often a clone was seen (once, few, many) or the class of an expanded clone, and some rows leave it out.

-,TRBD1,TRBJ2-7,TRBV4-1,TGCGCCAGCAGCCTGGGACAGGGTATCGCCTACGAGCAGTACTTC,CASSLGQGIAYEQYF
-,-,TRBJ1-4,TRBV29-1,TGCAGCGCCCAAGGGGGAGTTGAGGAAAAACTGTTTTTT,CSAQGGVEEKLFF
-,TRBD2,TRBJ2-1,TRBV9,TGTGCCAGCAACTCCGGGAGGGCCGAGCAGTTCTTC,CASNSGRAEQFF
few,TRBD1,TRBJ1-1,TRBV5-1,TGCGCCAGCAGCTTTGGGACAGGGAACACTGAAGCTTTCTTT,CASSFGTGNTEAFF
once,-,TRBJ1-3,TRBV5-8,TGTGCCAGCACCTACCAGAGGTACACCATATATTTT,CASTYQRYTIYF
-,-,TRBJ2-2,TRBV19,TGTGCCAGTAGTATTGCGGTAGGGGAGCTGTTTTTT,CASSIAVGELFF
-,-,TRBJ1-4,TRBV2,TGTGCCAGCAGTGAAAGTGTGGCAGCAACTAATGAAAAACTGTTTTTT,CASSESVAATNEKLFF
-,-,TRBJ1-1,TRBV5-5,TGTGCCAGTCGGACAGCGAACACTGAAGCTTTCTTT,CASRTANTEAFF
-,-,TRBJ2-3,TRBV5-5,TGTGCCAGCAGCCGGGGTGGGTTATACACAGATACGCAGTATTTT,CASSRGGLYTDTQYF
-,-,TRBJ1-1,TRBV6-5,TGTGCCAGCGGCGGGGGCACTGAAGCTTTCTTT,CASGGGTEAFF
-,TRBD1,TRBJ1-1,TRBV5-1,TGCGCCAGCAGCTCCTACGCCCAGGGACAGGGGGCTGGGGGCACTGAAGCTTTCTTT,CASSSYAQGQGAGGTEAFF
-,-,TRBJ2-1,TRBV7-9,TGTGCCAGCAGCTTAGTGATGGGCGGGACCTACAATGAGCAGTTCTTC,CASSLVMGGTYNEQFF
once,-,TRBJ1-2,TRBV7-9,TGTGCCAGCAGCTTAAGGTTCAACGAGGGCCATGGCTACACCTTC,CASSLRFNEGHGYTF
-,-,TRBJ1-5,TRBV27,TGTGCCAGCAGTTTAGATGGCGGGGGCAATCAGCCCCAGCATTTT,CASSLDGGGNQPQHF
-,-,TRBJ1-2,TRBV9,TGTGCCAGCGGGGCCTATGGCTACACCTTC,CASGAYGYTF
-,-,TRBJ2-3,TRBV13,TGTGCCAGCAGCTCCACCGAGGGAGATACGCAGTATTTT,CASSSTEGDTQYF
-,-,TRBJ1-1,TRBV2,TGTGCCAGTGGTAAGGAGGGGTCGGGCACTGAAGCTTTCTTT,CASGKEGSGTEAFF
-,TRBD1,TRBJ2-7,TRBV28,TGTGCCAGCTCTCTGCCCGGGACAGGGGCCTACGAGCAGTACTTC,CASSLPGTGAYEQYF
once,-,TRBJ2-7,TRBV30,TGTGCCTGGATTCTAGGGCGGGGAGAGCAGTACTTC,CAWILGRGEQYF
-,-,TRBJ1-1,TRBV28,TGTGCCAGCAGTTCAGGGGCCGGGGGGACTGAAGCTTTCTTT,CASSSGAGGTEAFF